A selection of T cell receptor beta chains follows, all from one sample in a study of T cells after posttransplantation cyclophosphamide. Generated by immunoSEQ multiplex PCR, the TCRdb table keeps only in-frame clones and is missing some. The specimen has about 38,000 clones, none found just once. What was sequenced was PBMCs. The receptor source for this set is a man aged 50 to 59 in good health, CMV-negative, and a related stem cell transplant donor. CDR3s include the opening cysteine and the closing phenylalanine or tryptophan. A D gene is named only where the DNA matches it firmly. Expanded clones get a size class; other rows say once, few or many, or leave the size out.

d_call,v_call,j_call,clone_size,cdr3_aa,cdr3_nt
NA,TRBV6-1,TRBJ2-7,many,CASSDGPDGNEQYF,TGTGCCAGCAGTGACGGGCCCGACGGGAACGAGCAGTACTTC
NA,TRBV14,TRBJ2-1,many,CASSQERTFYNEQFF,TGTGCCAGCAGCCAAGAAAGGACATTCTACAATGAGCAGTTCTTC
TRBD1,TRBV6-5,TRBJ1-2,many,CASSHGTGKSYGYTF,TGTGCCAGCAGCCACGGGACAGGGAAAAGCTATGGCTACACCTTC
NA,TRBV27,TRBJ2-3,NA,CASSPPGVRDWADTQYF,TGTGCCAGCAGTCCCCCTGGCGTGCGGGACTGGGCAGATACGCAGTATTTT
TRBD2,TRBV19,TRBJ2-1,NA,CASSILASGNNERFF,TGTGCCAGTAGTATCCTGGCTAGCGGTAACAATGAGCGGTTCTTC
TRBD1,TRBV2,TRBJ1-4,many,CASSQTGLGEKLFF,TGTGCCAGCAGTCAGACAGGGCTTGGGGAAAAACTGTTTTTT
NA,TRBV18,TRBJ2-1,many,CASSPLSGNAMMQFF,TGTGCCAGCTCACCATTAAGCGGAAATGCAATGATGCAGTTCTTC
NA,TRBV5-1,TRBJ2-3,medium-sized,CASSLGQGSTDTQYF,TGCGCCAGCAGCTTGGGTCAGGGAAGCACAGATACGCAGTATTTT
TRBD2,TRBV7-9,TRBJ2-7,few,CASRLRGTSWGGEQYF,TGTGCCAGCAGGTTAAGGGGGACTAGCTGGGGGGGCGAGCAGTACTTC
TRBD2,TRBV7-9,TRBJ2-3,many,CASSLGGGLAGFTDTQYF,TGTGCCAGCAGCTTAGGGGGCGGACTAGCGGGGTTCACAGATACGCAGTATTTT
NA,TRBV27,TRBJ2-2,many,CASSLLSGELFF,TGTGCCAGCAGTTTACTCTCGGGGGAGCTGTTTTTT
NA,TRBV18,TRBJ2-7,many,CASSPAMPGGSYEQYF,TGTGCCAGCTCACCTGCCATGCCCGGAGGCTCCTACGAGCAGTACTTC
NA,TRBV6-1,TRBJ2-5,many,CASRGGQGETQYF,TGTGCCAGCAGGGGGGGGCAGGGTGAGACCCAGTACTTC
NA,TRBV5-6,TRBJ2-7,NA,CAGSYTRGARSEQYF,TGTGCCGGCAGCTATACCCGGGGGGCGCGTTCCGAGCAGTACTTC
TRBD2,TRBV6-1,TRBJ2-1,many,CASSEVRLGSAGDEYNEQFF,TGTGCCAGCAGTGAAGTTCGTTTGGGTTCGGCGGGAGATGAGTACAATGAGCAGTTCTTC
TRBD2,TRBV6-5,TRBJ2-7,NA,CATQAGGGLYEQYF,TGTGCCACCCAAGCGGGAGGAGGTCTTTACGAGCAGTACTTC
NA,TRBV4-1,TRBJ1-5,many,CASSTYGRGGQPQHF,TGCGCCAGCAGCACATACGGCAGGGGTGGGCAGCCCCAGCATTTT
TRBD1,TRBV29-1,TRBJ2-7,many,CSVVHGQGVYEQYF,TGCAGCGTTGTCCACGGACAGGGGGTCTACGAGCAGTACTTC
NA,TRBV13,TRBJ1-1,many,CASSLRTAGAFF,TGTGCCAGCAGCTTAAGGACAGCCGGAGCTTTCTTT
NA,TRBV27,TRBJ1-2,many,CASSLNDAAGYTF,TGTGCCAGCAGTTTAAACGATGCGGCTGGCTACACCTTC
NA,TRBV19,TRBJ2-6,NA,CASSTGQFSSGANVLTF,TGTGCCAGTAGTACTGGACAGTTTAGCTCTGGGGCCAACGTCCTGACTTTC
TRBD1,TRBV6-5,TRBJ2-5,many,CASSSTGVGGETQYF,TGTGCCAGCAGTTCGACAGGGGTAGGTGGAGAGACCCAGTACTTC
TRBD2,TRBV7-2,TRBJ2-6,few,CASSLGAGESGANVLTF,TGTGCCAGCAGCTTAGGGGCGGGAGAAAGCGGGGCCAACGTCCTGACTTTC
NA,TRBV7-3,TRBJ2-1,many,CASSATGNEQFF,TGTGCCAGCAGCGCAACGGGGAATGAGCAGTTCTTC
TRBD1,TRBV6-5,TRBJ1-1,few,CASSYGQGDTEAFF,TGTGCCAGCAGTTATGGGCAGGGGGACACTGAAGCTTTCTTT
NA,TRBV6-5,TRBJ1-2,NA,CASSYSTRYGYTF,TGTGCCAGCAGTTACTCCACCCGGTATGGCTACACCTTC
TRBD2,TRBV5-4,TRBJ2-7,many,CASSLTSGSSYEQYF,TGTGCCAGCAGCTTGACTAGCGGGAGCTCCTACGAGCAGTACTTC
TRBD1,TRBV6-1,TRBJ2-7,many,CASSVRDRGVYEQYF,TGTGCCAGCAGTGTCCGGGACAGGGGGGTTTACGAGCAGTACTTC
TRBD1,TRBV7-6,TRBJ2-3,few,CASSSPTPGQGTDTQYF,TGTGCCAGCAGCTCCCCCACCCCGGGACAGGGGACAGATACGCAGTATTTT
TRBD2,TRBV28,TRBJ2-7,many,CASRVTSGRAYEQYF,TGTGCCAGCCGGGTCACGAGCGGGAGGGCTTACGAGCAGTACTTC
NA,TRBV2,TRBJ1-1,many,CASSPLDRLNTEAFF,TGTGCCAGCAGTCCATTAGACAGATTGAACACTGAAGCTTTCTTT
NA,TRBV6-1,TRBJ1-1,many,CASNREVEAFF,TGTGCCAGCAATCGGGAGGTTGAAGCTTTCTTT
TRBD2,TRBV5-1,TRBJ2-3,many,CASRDGLAGDSGTDTQYF,TGCGCCAGCAGGGACGGACTAGCGGGGGATTCTGGCACAGATACGCAGTATTTT
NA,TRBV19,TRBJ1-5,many,CASSPPARNQPQHF,TGTGCCAGTAGCCCCCCGGCGAGGAATCAGCCCCAGCATTTT
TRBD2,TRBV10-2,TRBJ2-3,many,CASSESGGGSQYF,TGCGCCAGCAGTGAGTCGGGGGGGGGTTCGCAGTATTTT
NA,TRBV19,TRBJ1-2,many,CASSYSRQFNYGYTF,TGTGCCAGTAGTTATTCGAGACAGTTTAACTATGGCTACACCTTC
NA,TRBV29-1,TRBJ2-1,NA,CSVEGVQGSPYNEQFF,TGCAGCGTTGAGGGGGTGCAGGGGTCCCCCTACAATGAGCAGTTCTTC
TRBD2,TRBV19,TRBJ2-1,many,CASSIVPGLVYNEQFF,TGTGCCAGTAGTATAGTACCGGGACTAGTCTACAATGAGCAGTTCTTC
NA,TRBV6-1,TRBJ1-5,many,CASSPQGYSNQPQHF,TGTGCCAGCAGTCCACAGGGATATAGCAATCAGCCCCAGCATTTT
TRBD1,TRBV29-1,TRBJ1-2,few,CSVEAGTGGGYTF,TGCAGCGTTGAAGCTGGGACAGGCGGAGGCTACACCTTC
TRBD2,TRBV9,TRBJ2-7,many,CASSVGTSGTYEQYF,TGTGCCAGCAGCGTCGGGACTAGCGGCACCTACGAGCAGTACTTC
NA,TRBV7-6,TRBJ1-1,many,CASSLRGGWTEAFF,TGTGCCAGCAGCTTACGAGGGGGTTGGACTGAAGCTTTCTTT
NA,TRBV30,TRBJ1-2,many,CAWSRQIYGYTF,TGTGCCTGGAGTCGACAGATCTATGGCTACACCTTC
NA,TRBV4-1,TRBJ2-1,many,CASSLAGPGDNEQFF,TGCGCCAGCAGCCTGGCGGGACCGGGGGACAATGAGCAGTTCTTC